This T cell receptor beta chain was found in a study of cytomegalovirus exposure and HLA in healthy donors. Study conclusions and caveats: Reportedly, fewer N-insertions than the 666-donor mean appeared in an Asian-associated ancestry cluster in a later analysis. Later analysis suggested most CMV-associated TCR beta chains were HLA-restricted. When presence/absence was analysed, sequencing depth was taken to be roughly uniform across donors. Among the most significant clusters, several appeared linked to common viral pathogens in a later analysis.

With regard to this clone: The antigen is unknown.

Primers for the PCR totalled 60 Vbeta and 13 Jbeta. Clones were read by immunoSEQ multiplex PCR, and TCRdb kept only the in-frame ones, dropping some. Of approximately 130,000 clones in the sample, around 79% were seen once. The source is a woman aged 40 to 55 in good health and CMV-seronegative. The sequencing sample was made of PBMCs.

The CDR3 spells CASSLTDSPDYGYTF. In nucleotides, the CDR3 is TGTGCCAGCAGCTTAACCGACAGTCCAGACTATGGCTACACCTTC. The genes are TRBV7-3 and TRBJ1-2, with a weak D call TRBD1 (5 bases). This CDR3 region has 15 residues. Germline lookup yields CDR1 SGHTA and CDR2 FQGTGA. V was trimmed by 0 bases and J by 3 bases, leaving 11 bases between them.